The next 8 T cell receptor beta chains were all read from a single sample in a study of T cells after yellow fever vaccination (dated 2019 in TCRdb). Library preparation employed 5' RACE. TCRdb names Illumina HiSeq 2500 as the instrument used. TCRdb redid the processing of the public reads, applying fastp at Q25 and MiXCR, and retained in-frame beta chains. Rows with a matching CDR3 protein are joined into one entry that keeps the most common DNA and genes. For this sample the table gives 550,000 to 750,000 distinct CDR3 sequences, of which around an eighth were detected only once. The ten largest clonotypes hold more than 12% of the sample. The treatment or condition label here, explained by the study, means: live attenuated yellow fever vaccine strain. The starting material was PBMCs, obtained on the day of the yellow fever booster vaccination. The receptors were gathered from a man under 40 who received the YFV17D yellow fever vaccine.

The chain links TRBV9 to TRBJ1-1; D is unresolved. V was shortened by 4 bases and J by 7 bases, with 14 bases between the two germline ends. This CDR3 is 13 amino acids long. Germline V gene lookup returns CDR1 SGDLS and CDR2 YYNGEE. Here the CDR3 DNA reads TGTGCCAGCAGCCCAAGACGGGCAAGTGAAGCTTTCTTT. Residues: CASSPRRASEAFF.

This chain uses TRBV7-2 with TRBJ1-3; 7 bases are a match to TRBD1. Trimming cost V 5 bases and J 4 bases; bases outside gene matches: 2. From germline, CDR1 is SGHTA and CDR2 FQGNSA. The CDR3 sequence is 13 residues long. DNA for the CDR3: TGTGCCAGCAGCCAGGGACAGGGAAACACCATATATTTT. Translating it yields CASSQGQGNTIYF. Using reference TRBV7-2 and TRBJ1-3 for the parts outside the CDR3, the full variable domain is GAGVSQSPSNKVTEKGKDVELRCDPISGHTALYWYRQSLGQGLEFLIYFQGNSAPDKSGLPSDRFSAERTGGSVSTLTIQRTQQEDSAVYLCASSQGQGNTIYFGEGSWLTVV.

This clonotype was seen more than once but under ten times. This CDR3 is CASSPGLAGGTSWIEQYF. The CDR3 region has the DNA TGTGCCAGCAGCCCGGGACTAGCGGGAGGTACATCGTGGATCGAGCAGTACTTC. The chain couples TRBV6-1 to TRBJ2-7; TRBD2 agrees at 15 bases. V trimming: 6 bases; J trimming: 6 bases; junction bases outside the gene matches: 15. CDR1 and CDR2 (germline): MNHNS, SASEGT. This CDR3 contains 18 residues.

The chain employs TRBV29-1 and TRBJ2-2; D ambiguous. In germline, CDR1 is SQVTM, CDR2 ANQGSEA. This CDR3 is 11 amino acids long. The V end was cut by 6 bases, the J end by 7 bases, with 9 bases between. The CDR3 DNA sequence: TGCAGCGTGTGGACCGGCGGGGAGCTGTTTTTT. Protein sequence: CSVWTGGELFF.

This clonotype was seen a few times. The gene calls are TRBV7-2 and TRBJ2-2; 10 bases are a match to TRBD2. Per germline, CDR1 SGHTA and CDR2 FQGNSA. This CDR3 has 17 residues. J was trimmed by 8 bases and V by 7 bases; bases with no gene match: 16. The CDR3 protein is CASTPPWTSGSGGELFF. As DNA, the CDR3 is TGTGCCAGCACCCCCCCCTGGACTAGCGGCAGTGGGGGGGAGCTGTTTTTT.

The genes are TRBV6-5 and TRBJ2-7; 9 bases align to TRBD2. CDR3 length: 17 amino acids. The germline CDR1 and CDR2 sequences are MNHEY and SVGAGI. The V gene end was trimmed by 2 bases and the J gene end by 9 bases; junction bases not matched to a gene: 17. CDR3 amino acids: CASSYAHSGSSATRQYF. The CDR3 DNA reads TGTGCCAGCAGTTACGCGCATAGCGGGAGCTCAGCTACGAGGCAGTACTTC.

The chain is built from TRBV5-1 and TRBJ2-3, with 7 positions matching TRBD1. This CDR3 spans 16 amino acids. Germline assignment: CDR1 SGHRS and CDR2 YFSETQ. Losses at the gene ends were 4 bases for V and 0 bases for J; bases not matched to a gene: 8. CDR3 nucleotide sequence: TGCGCCAGCAGCGGTCCGGGACAGACTAGCACAGATACGCAGTATTTT. This encodes CASSGPGQTSTDTQYF.

The V call is TRBV11-2, the J call TRBJ2-1; weak D call: TRBD2 (7 bases). The CDR3 runs 15 residues. Germline CDR1 SGHAT, CDR2 FQNNGV. The V and J ends lost 5 bases and 5 bases respectively, with 16 bases between them. DNA of the CDR3: TGTGCCAGCAGCCCACTAGGGGGAGGGAACAATGAGCAGTTCTTC. Translation gives CASSPLGGGNNEQFF.